The clone carrying this TCR beta chain was seen a single time. PCR employed 60 Vbeta and 13 Jbeta primers. This table comes from immunoSEQ multiplex PCR, and its TCRdb copy is limited to in-frame clones, with some not included. The repertoire consists of about 67,000 clones, with roughly nine tenths occurring once and the leading ten covering around 10%. This specimen comes from a study of cytomegalovirus exposure and HLA in healthy donors. The V end lost 6 bases, the J end lost 5 bases, and 19 bases lay between the germline ends. The CDR3 loop spans 15 amino acids. Germline loops: CDR1 MDHEN, CDR2 SYDVKM.

The specimen sequenced was PBMCs. The sequence was obtained from a woman between 25 and 40 years old in good health and CMV-seropositive. The rearrangement links TRBV28 to TRBJ1-2; D remains unclear. CDR3 residues: CASSRYEGKSYGYTF. The CDR3 DNA sequence: TGTGCCAGCAGCCGGTACGAGGGCAAGTCATATGGCTACACCTTC.